The source of this T cell receptor beta chain is a study of shared T cell receptors in the human thymus. Sequencing was performed with immunoSEQ multiplex PCR; in TCRdb, only in-frame clones are kept and a portion is missing. The sample lists hundreds of thousands of clones; around 78% were seen once. This same sample was also taken into another study, of human thymus T cells. This second study notes: All donors were healthy Finnish infants who were undergoing corrective surgery to treat congenital heart defects.

The TCR was taken from a boy under two years old with a congenital heart defect. Sequencing was done on a sample of thymocytes.

CDR3 residues: CAWNGTSGTPYEQYF. The DNA of the CDR3 is TGTGCCTGGAATGGGACTAGCGGGACCCCCTACGAGCAGTACTTC. This rearrangement joins TRBV30 to TRBJ2-7; 13 bases agree with TRBD2. This CDR3 has 15 amino acids. Germline V gives CDR1 GTSNPN, CDR2 SVGIG (reference sequence). Trimming at V came to 4 bases and at J to 2 bases, leaving 5 bases not matched to a gene.